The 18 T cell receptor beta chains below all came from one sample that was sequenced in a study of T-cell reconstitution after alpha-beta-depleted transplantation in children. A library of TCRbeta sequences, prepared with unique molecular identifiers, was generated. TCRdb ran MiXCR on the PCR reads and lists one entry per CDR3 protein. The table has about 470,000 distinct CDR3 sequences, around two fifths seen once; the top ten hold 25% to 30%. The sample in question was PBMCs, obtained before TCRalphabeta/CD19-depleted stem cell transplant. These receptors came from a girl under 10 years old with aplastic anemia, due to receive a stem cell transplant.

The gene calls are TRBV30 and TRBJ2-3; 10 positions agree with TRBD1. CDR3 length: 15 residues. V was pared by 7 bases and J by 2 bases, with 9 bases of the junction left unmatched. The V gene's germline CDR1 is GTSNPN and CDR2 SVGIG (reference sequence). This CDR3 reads CAYTGTGASTDTQYF. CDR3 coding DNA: TGTGCCTATACCGGGACAGGGGCGTCCACAGATACGCAGTATTTT.

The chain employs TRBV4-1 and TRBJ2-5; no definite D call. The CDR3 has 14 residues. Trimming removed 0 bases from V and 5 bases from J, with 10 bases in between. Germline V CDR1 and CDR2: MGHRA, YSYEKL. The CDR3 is CASSQERMLETQYF. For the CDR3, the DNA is TGCGCCAGCAGCCAAGAAAGAATGTTGGAGACCCAGTACTTC.

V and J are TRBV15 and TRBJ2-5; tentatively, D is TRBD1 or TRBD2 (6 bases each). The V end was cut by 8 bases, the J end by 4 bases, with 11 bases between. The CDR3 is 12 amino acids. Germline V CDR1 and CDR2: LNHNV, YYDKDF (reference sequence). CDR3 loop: CATSRGRETQYF. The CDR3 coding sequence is TGTGCCACCTCACGGGGGCGAGAGACCCAGTACTTC.

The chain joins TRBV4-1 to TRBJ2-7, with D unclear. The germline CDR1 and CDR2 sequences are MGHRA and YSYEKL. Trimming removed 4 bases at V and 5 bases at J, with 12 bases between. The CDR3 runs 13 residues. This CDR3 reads CASSPLSGHEQYF. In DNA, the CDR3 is TGCGCCAGCAGCCCGTTGAGTGGCCACGAGCAGTACTTC.

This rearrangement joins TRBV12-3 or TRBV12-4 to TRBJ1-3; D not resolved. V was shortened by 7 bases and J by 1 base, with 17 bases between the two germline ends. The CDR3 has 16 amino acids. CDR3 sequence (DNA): TGTGCCAGCACCCAAGGTAGTTTACGATCTGGAAACACCATATATTTT. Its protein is CASTQGSLRSGNTIYF.

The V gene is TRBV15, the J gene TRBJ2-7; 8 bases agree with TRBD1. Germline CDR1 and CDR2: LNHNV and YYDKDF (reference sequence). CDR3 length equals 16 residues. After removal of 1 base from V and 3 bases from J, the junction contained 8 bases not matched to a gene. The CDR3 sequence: CATSRGIGQGNYEQYF. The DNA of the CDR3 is TGTGCCACCAGCAGAGGAATCGGACAGGGTAACTACGAGCAGTACTTC.

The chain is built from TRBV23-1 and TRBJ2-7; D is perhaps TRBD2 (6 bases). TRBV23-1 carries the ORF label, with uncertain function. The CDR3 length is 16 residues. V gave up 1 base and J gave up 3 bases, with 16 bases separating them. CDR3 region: CASSQCGTPQDYEQYF. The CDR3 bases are TGCGCCAGCAGTCAATGCGGGACCCCGCAGGACTACGAGCAGTACTTC.

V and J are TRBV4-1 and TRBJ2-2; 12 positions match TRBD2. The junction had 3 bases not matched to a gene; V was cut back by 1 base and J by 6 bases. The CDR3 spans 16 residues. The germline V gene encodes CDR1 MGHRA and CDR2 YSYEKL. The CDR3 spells CASSQGLAGGPGELFF. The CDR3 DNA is TGCGCCAGCAGCCAAGGGCTAGCGGGAGGGCCCGGGGAGCTGTTTTTT.

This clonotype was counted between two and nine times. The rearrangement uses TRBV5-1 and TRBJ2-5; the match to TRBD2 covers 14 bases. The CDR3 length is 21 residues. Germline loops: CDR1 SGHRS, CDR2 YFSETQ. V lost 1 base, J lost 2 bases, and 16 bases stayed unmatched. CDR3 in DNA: TGCGCCAGCAGCTTGCGGGGCCCGGGACTAGCGGGAGTTGGGGTACAAGAGACCCAGTACTTC. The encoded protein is CASSLRGPGLAGVGVQETQYF.

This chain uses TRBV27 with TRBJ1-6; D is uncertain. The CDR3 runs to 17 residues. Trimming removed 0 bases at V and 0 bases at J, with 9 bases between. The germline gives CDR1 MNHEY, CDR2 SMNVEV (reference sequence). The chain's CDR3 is CASSLSTGSSYNSPLHF. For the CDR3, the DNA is TGTGCCAGCAGTTTATCGACGGGGAGCTCCTATAATTCACCCCTCCACTTT.

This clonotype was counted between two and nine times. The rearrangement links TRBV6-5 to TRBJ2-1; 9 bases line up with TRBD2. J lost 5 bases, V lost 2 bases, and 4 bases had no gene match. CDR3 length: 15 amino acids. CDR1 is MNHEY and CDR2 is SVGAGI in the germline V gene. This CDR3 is CASSYGTSIHNEQFF. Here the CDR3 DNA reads TGTGCCAGCAGTTACGGGACTAGCATACACAATGAGCAGTTCTTC.

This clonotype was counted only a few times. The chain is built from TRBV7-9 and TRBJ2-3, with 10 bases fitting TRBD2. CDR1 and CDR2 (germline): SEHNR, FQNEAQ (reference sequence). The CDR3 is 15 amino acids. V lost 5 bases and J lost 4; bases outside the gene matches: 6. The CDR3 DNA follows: TGTGCCAGCAGCCCAGCGGGAGGGCCCTCAGATACGCAGTATTTT. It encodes CASSPAGGPSDTQYF.

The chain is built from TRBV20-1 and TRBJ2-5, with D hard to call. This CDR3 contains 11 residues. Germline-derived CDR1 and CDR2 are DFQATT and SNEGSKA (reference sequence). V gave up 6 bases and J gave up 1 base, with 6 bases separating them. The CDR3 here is CSAALQETQYF. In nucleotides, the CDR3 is TGCAGTGCCGCCCTCCAAGAGACCCAGTACTTC.

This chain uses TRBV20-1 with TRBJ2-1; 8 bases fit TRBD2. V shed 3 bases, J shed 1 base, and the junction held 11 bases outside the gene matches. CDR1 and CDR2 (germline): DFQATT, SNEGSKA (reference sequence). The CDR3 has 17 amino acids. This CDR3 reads CSASSAGASSSYNEQFF. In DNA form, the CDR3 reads TGCAGTGCTAGCTCAGCGGGGGCCTCAAGTTCCTACAATGAGCAGTTCTTC.

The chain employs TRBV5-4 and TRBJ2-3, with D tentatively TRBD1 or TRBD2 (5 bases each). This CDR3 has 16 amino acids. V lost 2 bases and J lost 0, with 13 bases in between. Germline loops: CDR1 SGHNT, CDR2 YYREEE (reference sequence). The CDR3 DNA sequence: TGTGCCAGCAGCTTAACCGGGACCCGAAGCACAGATACGCAGTATTTT. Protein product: CASSLTGTRSTDTQYF.

The chain's CDR3 is CAISDPAGRGANQETQYF. The DNA of the CDR3 is TGTGCCATCAGTGACCCCGCGGGGCGGGGGGCAAATCAAGAGACCCAGTACTTC. The genes are TRBV10-3 and TRBJ2-5; 8 nucleotides match TRBD2. This CDR3 has 18 residues. The V segment lost 3 bases and the J segment 2 bases; nucleotides outside the gene matches: 14. CDR1 is ENHRY, CDR2 SYGVKD, per germline.

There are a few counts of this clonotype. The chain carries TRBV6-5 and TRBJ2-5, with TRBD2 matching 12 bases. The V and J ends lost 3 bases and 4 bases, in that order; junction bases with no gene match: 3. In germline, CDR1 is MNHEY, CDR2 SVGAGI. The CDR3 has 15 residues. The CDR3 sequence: CASSYSGLAGETQYF. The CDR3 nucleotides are TGTGCCAGCAGTTATTCGGGACTAGCGGGAGAGACCCAGTACTTC.

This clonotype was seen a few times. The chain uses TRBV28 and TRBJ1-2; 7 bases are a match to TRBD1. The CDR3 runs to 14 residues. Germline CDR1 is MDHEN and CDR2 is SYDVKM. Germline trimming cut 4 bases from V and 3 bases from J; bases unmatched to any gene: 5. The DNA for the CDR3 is TGTGCCAGCAGTTCCCCGGACAGGTACTATGGCTACACCTTC. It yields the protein CASSSPDRYYGYTF.